This section outlines one TCR beta chain sequence together with its context. The data were taken from a study of OX40 agonist ivuxolimab in advanced cancers. Clones were sequenced by immunoSEQ multiplex PCR, and TCRdb holds only the in-frame ones, with some missing. The sample lists some 57,000 clones, about four fifths occurring once. The CDR3 sequence is 12 residues long. Per germline, CDR1 WSHSY and CDR2 SAAADI. Unmatched junction bases numbered 2, after V lost 6 bases and J lost 7 bases. The rearrangement joins TRBV10-2 to TRBJ2-4, with 8 nucleotides matching TRBD1. The TCR comes from an adult with an advanced solid tumor such as melanoma, head and neck, liver or kidney cancer. Sequencing was performed on CD4+ or CD8+ T cells sorted from blood, taken in a trial of the OX40 agonist ivuxolimab. The CDR3 protein is CASRGQENIQYF. The CDR3 DNA sequence: TGCGCCAGCAGGGGACAGGAGAACATTCAGTACTTC.